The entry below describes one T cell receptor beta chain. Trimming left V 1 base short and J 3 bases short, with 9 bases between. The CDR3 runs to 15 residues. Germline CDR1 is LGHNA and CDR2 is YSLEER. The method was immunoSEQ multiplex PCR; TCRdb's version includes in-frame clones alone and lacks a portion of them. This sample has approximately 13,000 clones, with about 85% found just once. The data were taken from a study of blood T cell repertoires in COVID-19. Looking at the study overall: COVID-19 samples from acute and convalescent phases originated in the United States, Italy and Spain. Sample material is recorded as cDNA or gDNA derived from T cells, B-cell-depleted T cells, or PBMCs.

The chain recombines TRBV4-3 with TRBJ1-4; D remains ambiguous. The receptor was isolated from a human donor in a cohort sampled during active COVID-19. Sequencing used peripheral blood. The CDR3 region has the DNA TGCGCCAGCAGCCAAGCTGGGCAGCCTAATGAAAAACTGTTTTTT. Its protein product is CASSQAGQPNEKLFF.